A selection of T cell receptor beta chains follows, all from one sample in a study of T cell responses to AZD1222 COVID-19 vaccine. Data came from immunoSEQ multiplex PCR; TCRdb stores just in-frame clones and leaves some out. The repertoire holds around 91,000 clones, around nine tenths seen once, with 15% to 20% in the top ten. The sample here was peripheral blood, taken on day 0 of AZD1222 vaccination. The receptors were sampled from an adult in good health. CDR3s leave out the opening cysteine and the closing phenylalanine or tryptophan.

V	J	CDR3
TRBV18	TRBJ2-5	ASSALGGGQETQY
TRBV10-2	TRBJ1-2	ASARIQGDGYT
TRBV19	TRBJ2-5	ASSRGQGGETQY
TRBV10-3	TRBJ2-5	AISESNRGRETQY
TRBV7-3	TRBJ2-1	ASSLTLRSYNEQF
TRBV7-2	TRBJ2-3	ASSLGRSGSTSDTQY
TRBV27	TRBJ2-3	ASSSLAGRGTQY
TRBV19	TRBJ1-1	ASSPDTTTEAF
TRBV27	TRBJ2-2	ASSPRTLGELF
TRBV2	TRBJ1-1	ASSHQPTYTEAF
TRBV2	TRBJ1-1	ASSERRNTEAF
TRBV7-8	TRBJ2-7	ASSLSGTAPYEQY
TRBV6-2/TRBV6-3	TRBJ1-5	ASSTRQTNQPQH
TRBV12-5	TRBJ2-2	ASGINGELF
TRBV12-3/TRBV12-4	TRBJ2-1	ASSWDRDNEQF
TRBV13	TRBJ2-7	ASSSRDRVMHEQY
TRBV10-1	TRBJ2-7	ASSVGFSYEQY
TRBV25-1	TRBJ1-2	ASSGWTGNYGYT
TRBV28	TRBJ1-5	ASSLSGEPQH
TRBV7-9	TRBJ2-1	ASSSGTPAGEQF
TRBV18	TRBJ1-5	ASSGGQGGQPQH
TRBV4-2	TRBJ2-3	ASSRGDTDTQY
TRBV7-3	TRBJ2-3	ASSNRQGSTDTQY
TRBV11-1	TRBJ1-3	ASSSRNSDTIY
TRBV9	TRBJ1-1	ASSSGDGVGTEAF
TRBV7-8	TRBJ1-6	ASSLGAGTNSPLH
TRBV5-1	TRBJ1-6	ASSLAGDSPLH
TRBV4-2	TRBJ2-5	ASSPLTSGGYRETQY
TRBV12-3/TRBV12-4	TRBJ1-2	ASSLGGRGYT
TRBV24-1	TRBJ2-2	ATSDPWGANTGELF
TRBV7-2	TRBJ1-6	ASSPQGGNSPLH
TRBV10-3	TRBJ1-2	AISESGQLLGYT
TRBV11-3	TRBJ2-1	ASSLVGGSYNEQF
TRBV2	TRBJ1-1	ASSEGNTEAF
TRBV6-1	TRBJ1-5	ASSYVWDQPQH
TRBV27	TRBJ1-2	ASSDRGRRGYT
TRBV5-1	TRBJ2-2	ASSFHPGTNTGELF
TRBV27	TRBJ2-7	ASSFAPGQGGVYEQY
TRBV2	TRBJ1-5	ASIGAGNQPQH
TRBV27	TRBJ2-2	ASSHVAVGELF
TRBV20-1	TRBJ1-1	SGAQGGVTF
TRBV18	TRBJ2-1	ASSDEGREF
TRBV6-5	TRBJ2-5	ASISGGGETQY
TRBV7-6	TRBJ1-2	ASSAKSGYT
TRBV19	TRBJ1-2	ASSSGAGGYT
TRBV5-5	TRBJ2-5	ASSLGGTETQY
TRBV4-3	TRBJ1-1	ASSPQGMGEAF
TRBV25-1	TRBJ2-7	ASSGRQGWDDRSYEQY
TRBV4-2	TRBJ2-2	ASSQDREGTGELF
TRBV24-1	TRBJ2-1	ATSAPSGTAQF
TRBV4-1	TRBJ1-1	ASSQDQVAARTEAF
TRBV5-1	TRBJ2-7	ASSLGSDSYEQY
TRBV9	TRBJ2-3	ASSARTSGGTDTQY
TRBV9	TRBJ2-7	ASSRGPPPYEQY
TRBV7-6	TRBJ2-7	ASSLSGGPSSEQY
TRBV4-3	TRBJ2-2	ASSQSFPGAANTGELF
TRBV5-1	TRBJ1-2	ASSLDVWDRGGYT
TRBV9	TRBJ2-1	ASSTRLAGGRYNEQF
TRBV19	TRBJ2-2	ASSIPPLAGKGKHTGELF
TRBV9	TRBJ2-1	ASGTGYSYNEQF